This T cell receptor (beta chain) was documented in a study of response to subunit inactivated influenza vaccine. TCRdb ran MiXCR on the RT-PCR reads and lists one entry per CDR3 protein. The data hold approximately 700,000 distinct CDR3 sequences, with about 14% observed a single time. Study findings and constraints: The study's authors posited that every seasonal influenza vaccination enlists few new T cells.

With V trimmed by 3 bases and J by 7 bases, 7 bases remained unmatched. Germline V gives CDR1 LGHNA, CDR2 YNFKEQ. The CDR3 extends over 14 amino acids. This clonotype was found a few times. Its specificity is not known. Specimen: PBMCs from blood, collected around 15 days before vaccination. This rearrangement joins TRBV4-2 to TRBJ1-2, with 8 nucleotides matching TRBD1. The sequence derives from a man aged 50 or older who received an inactivated influenza vaccine. The CDR3 nucleotides read TGTGCCAGCAGCCAGCCAGAGGACAGGGTTGGCTACACCTTC. This encodes CASSQPEDRVGYTF.